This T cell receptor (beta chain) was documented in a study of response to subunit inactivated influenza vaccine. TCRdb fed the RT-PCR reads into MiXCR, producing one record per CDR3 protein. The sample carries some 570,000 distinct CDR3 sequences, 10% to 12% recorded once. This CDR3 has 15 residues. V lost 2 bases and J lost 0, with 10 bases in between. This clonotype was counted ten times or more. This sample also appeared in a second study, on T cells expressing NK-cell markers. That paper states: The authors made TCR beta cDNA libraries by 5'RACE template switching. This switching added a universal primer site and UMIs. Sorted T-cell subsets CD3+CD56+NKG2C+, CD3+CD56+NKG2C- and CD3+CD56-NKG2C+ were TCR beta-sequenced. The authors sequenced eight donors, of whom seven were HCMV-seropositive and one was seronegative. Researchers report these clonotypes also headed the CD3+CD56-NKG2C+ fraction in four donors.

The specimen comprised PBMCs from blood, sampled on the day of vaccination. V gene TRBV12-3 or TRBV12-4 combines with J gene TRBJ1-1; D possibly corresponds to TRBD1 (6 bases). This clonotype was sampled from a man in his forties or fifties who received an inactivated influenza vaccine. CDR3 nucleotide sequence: TGTGCCAGCAGTTTATCTCAGGGGATGAACACTGAAGCTTTCTTT. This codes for CASSLSQGMNTEAFF.